Below are 13 T cell receptor beta chains sequenced from a single sample in a study of regulatory T cells in long-lasting Graves disease. Time point meaning: newly diagnosed GD, antithyroid drugs for less than 3 months. With RNA extracted from PBMCs as input, the TCR library was made. According to the study, TCR beta libraries were built with iRepertoire HTBI primers and CDR3-region Arm-PCR. In TCRdb, the multiplex PCR reads were re-called with MiXCR into one record per CDR3 protein. The sample holds hundreds of thousands of distinct CDR3 sequences, roughly 13% seen once. These data also formed part of another study, on T cells in Graves' hyperthyroidism and ophthalmopathy.

Sequencing was performed on peripheral blood mononuclear cells (PBMCs), taken at new diagnosis, from a patient treated with antithyroid drugs. The receptor source for this set is a man aged 25 to 40 with Graves disease.

This clonotype was observed many times. The chain links TRBV6-1 to TRBJ1-1; D gene ambiguous. This CDR3 has 10 residues. The V end lost 8 bases, the J end lost 4 bases, and 5 bases lay between the germline ends. Germline values: CDR1 MNHNS, CDR2 SASEGT. The chain's CDR3 is CASFSTEAFF. The DNA of the CDR3 is TGTGCCAGCTTTTCCACTGAAGCTTTCTTT.

This clonotype was picked up many times. This sequence joins TRBV7-2 and TRBJ2-5; 10 bases agree with TRBD2. CDR1 is SGHTA, CDR2 FQGNSA, per germline. Trimming at V came to 1 base and at J to 6 bases, leaving 8 bases not matched to a gene. This CDR3 has 16 residues. For the CDR3, the DNA is TGTGCCAGCAGCTTAGAAGGGCGGACTAGCGGACAGACCCAGTACTTC. Translated: CASSLEGRTSGQTQYF.

The chain uses TRBV2 and TRBJ2-7; 8 bases line up with TRBD2. The V segment lost 8 bases and the J segment 0 bases; nucleotides outside the gene matches: 18. The germline gives CDR1 SNHLY, CDR2 FYNNEI. The length of the CDR3 is 18 residues. Here the CDR3 reads CASSPRTGGGSGSYEQYF. The DNA of the CDR3 is TGTGCCAGCTCACCAAGAACGGGCGGGGGGAGCGGCTCCTACGAGCAGTACTTC.

The table lists this clonotype with many counts. J is TRBJ1-1 and V is TRBV5-1, with 9 bases fitting TRBD1. The CDR3 is made up of 14 amino acids. Trimming at V came to 4 bases and at J to 11 bases, leaving 12 bases not matched to a gene. Per the germline V gene, CDR1 is SGHRS and CDR2 is YFSETQ. The chain's CDR3 is CASSTGQGVAGAFF. The CDR3 DNA is TGCGCCAGCAGCACGGGACAGGGAGTGGCTGGCGCTTTCTTT.

This clonotype was detected many times. The chain links TRBV5-1 to TRBJ2-7, with 9 bases that match TRBD1. Germline lookup yields CDR1 SGHRS and CDR2 YFSETQ. The CDR3 sequence is 14 residues long. Trimming cost V 3 bases and J 3 bases; bases outside gene matches: 4. CDR3 DNA: TGCGCCAGCAGCTACAGACAGGGGGACTACGAGCAGTACTTC. Protein: CASSYRQGDYEQYF.

This clonotype was picked up many times. The chain uses TRBV11-2 and TRBJ2-6; D not resolved. The CDR3 sequence is 15 residues long. V was shortened by 5 bases and J by 2 bases, with 10 bases between the two germline ends. The germline gives CDR1 SGHAT, CDR2 FQNNGV. The CDR3 DNA follows: TGTGCCAGCAGCGCCAGGAAAACTGGGGCCAACGTCCTGACTTTC. The encoded protein is CASSARKTGANVLTF. Looking up the rest from reference TRBV11-2 and TRBJ2-6 gives the full variable domain: EAGVAQSPRYKIIEKRQSVAFWCNPISGHATLYWYQQILGQGPKLLIQFQNNGVVDDSQLPKDRFSAERLKGVDSTLKIQPAKLEDSAVYLCASSARKTGANVLTFGAGSRLTVL.

This clonotype was recorded at least ten times. This sequence joins TRBV27 and TRBJ2-1, with 8 nucleotides matching TRBD1. From germline, CDR1 is MNHEY and CDR2 SMNVEV (reference sequence). Trimming removed 8 bases from V and 14 bases from J; junction bases left unmatched: 14. The CDR3 spans 13 residues. The CDR3 nucleotides read TGTGCCAGCGGGGCCCGTATTGGACAGGGAAAGTTCTTC. Amino acids: CASGARIGQGKFF.

This clonotype was seen at least ten times. The chain has TRBV7-2 and TRBJ2-1; TRBD2 matches at 13 bases. After removal of 1 base from V and 10 bases from J, the junction contained 7 bases not matched to a gene. Per the germline V gene, CDR1 is SGHTA and CDR2 is FQGNSA. The CDR3 totals 16 residues. This chain's CDR3 is CASSLEGTSGAKEQFF. Here the CDR3 DNA reads TGTGCCAGCAGCTTAGAGGGGACTAGCGGGGCGAAGGAGCAGTTCTTC.

The chain carries TRBV15 and TRBJ2-7, with 12 positions matching TRBD2. Germline V lookup: CDR1 LNHNV, CDR2 YYDKDF (reference sequence). J lost 0 bases, V lost 3 bases, and 6 bases had no gene match. The CDR3 is made up of 17 amino acids. The CDR3 here is CATSSPGTSGHSYEQYF. The DNA for the CDR3 is TGTGCCACCAGCAGCCCAGGGACTAGCGGGCACTCCTACGAGCAGTACTTC.

For this clonotype: Being one base from a much bigger clone, this may be a read error. The CDR3 end shows no conserved phenylalanine or tryptophan, and so a read error is likely. The chain employs TRBV4-2 and TRBJ2-1; the D is unclear. The germline V gene has CDR1 LGHNA and CDR2 YNFKEQ. This CDR3 region has 14 residues. V was clipped by 0 bases and J by 7 bases, with 10 bases between them. The CDR3 is CASSQDRVGNEQFS. The DNA of the CDR3 is TGTGCCAGCAGCCAAGATAGGGTAGGTAATGAGCAGTTCTCC.

The rearrangement joins TRBV6-5 to TRBJ2-7; 7 nucleotides match TRBD2. Germline V gene data show CDR1 as MNHEY and CDR2 as SVGAGI. There are 15 residues in the CDR3. With V trimmed by 0 bases and J by 6 bases, 8 bases remained unmatched. The CDR3 reads CASSYSSGGSLEQYF. CDR3 nucleotides: TGTGCCAGCAGTTACTCGTCGGGAGGTAGTCTCGAGCAGTACTTC.

This clonotype appeared many times. The V call is TRBV20-1, the J call TRBJ2-7; 15 positions agree with TRBD2. Germline V lookup: CDR1 DFQATT, CDR2 SNEGSKA (reference sequence). V shed 4 bases and J 1 base; nucleotides not matched to a gene: 17. This CDR3 spans 20 amino acids. The CDR3 loop is CSANTGTGLAGGPGSYEQYF. CDR3 DNA sequence: TGCAGTGCTAACACAGGGACCGGACTAGCGGGAGGGCCGGGGTCCTACGAGCAGTACTTC.

This clonotype was detected only a few times. One junction end disagrees with the germline gene, perhaps due to a read error. The chain joins TRBV27 to TRBJ1-4; TRBD1 is a possible D gene (5 bases). CDR1 and CDR2 (germline): MNHEY, SMNVEV (reference sequence). This CDR3 comprises 13 residues. The CDR3 nucleotides are TGTGCACCCCATCGGGAAAGGGGTGAAAAACTGCTTTTT. Translated: CAPHRERGEKLLF.